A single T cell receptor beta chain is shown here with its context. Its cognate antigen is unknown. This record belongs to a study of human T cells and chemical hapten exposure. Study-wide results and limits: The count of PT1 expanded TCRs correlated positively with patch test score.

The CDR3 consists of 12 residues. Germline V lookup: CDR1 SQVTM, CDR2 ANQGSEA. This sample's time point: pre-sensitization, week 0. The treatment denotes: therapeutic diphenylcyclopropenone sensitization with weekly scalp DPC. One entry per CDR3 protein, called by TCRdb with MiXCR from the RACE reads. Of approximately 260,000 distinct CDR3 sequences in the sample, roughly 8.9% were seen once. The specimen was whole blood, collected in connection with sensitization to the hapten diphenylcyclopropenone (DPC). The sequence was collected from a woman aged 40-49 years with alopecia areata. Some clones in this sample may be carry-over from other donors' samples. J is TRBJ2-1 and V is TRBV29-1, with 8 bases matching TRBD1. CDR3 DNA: TGCACCTCAGGACAGGGCGGCAATGAGCAGTTCTTC. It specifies CTSGQGGNEQFF.